This T cell receptor (beta chain) was found in a study of shared T cell receptors in the human thymus. Produced via immunoSEQ multiplex PCR; TCRdb's table is partial and in-frame only. The sample has more than 550,000 clones, 75% to 90% seen once. Trimming at V came to 8 bases and at J to 4 bases, leaving 4 bases not matched to a gene. Germline CDR1 WSHSY, CDR2 SAAADI. The CDR3 length is 15 residues. The same specimen was also included in a second study, on human thymus T cells. That work states: Healthy Finnish infants having corrective surgery for congenital heart defects served as donors. Thymus pieces cut out during corrective heart surgery were the tissue that was used. Biased V and J segment usage appeared in thymus and peripheral blood. Overlap was high between thymic repertoires from unrelated individuals, as reported in related research.

The specimen sequenced was thymocytes. This rearrangement joins TRBV10-2 to TRBJ2-3; 15 nucleotides align to TRBD2. This clonotype was sampled from a girl under three years old with a congenital heart defect. CDR3 sequence: CASAGLAGGPDTQYF. The DNA for the CDR3 is TGCGCCAGCGCCGGACTAGCGGGGGGGCCAGATACGCAGTATTTT.